Listed here are 18 T cell receptor beta chains from one sample, sequenced in a study of T cells after yellow fever vaccination. TCRdb reanalysed the 5' RACE reads using MiXCR and keeps one entry per CDR3 protein. The sample records about 330,000 distinct CDR3 sequences, 6.8% being singletons. Material: PBMCs, obtained about 41 days after the first yellow fever vaccination. The receptor set was obtained from a man aged 18 to 30 who received the YFV17D yellow fever vaccine.

The chain has TRBV5-1 and TRBJ1-3; D unclear. The germline CDR1 and CDR2 sequences are SGHRS and YFSETQ. This CDR3 is 15 amino acids long. V shed 4 bases and J shed 0 bases, with 11 bases lying between them. CDR3 sequence reads: CASSLLENSGNTIYF. The CDR3 DNA is TGCGCCAGCAGCCTCCTCGAAAACTCTGGAAACACCATATATTTT.

This sequence joins TRBV19 and TRBJ2-1, with 10 bases matching TRBD2. The ends lost 5 bases at V and 1 base at J; junction bases unmatched: 8. The CDR3 spans 17 residues. The germline gives CDR1 LNHDA, CDR2 SQIVND (reference sequence). The CDR3, as DNA: TGTGCCAGTAGTTCCACTAGCGGGGCCTCTTCCTACAATGAGCAGTTCTTC. Encoded protein: CASSSTSGASSYNEQFF.

This clonotype was recorded many times. The chain is built from TRBV4-3 and TRBJ2-2; D may be TRBD1 (6 bases). The CDR3 runs 17 residues. Germline CDR1 reads LGHNA; CDR2 reads YSLEER. Trimming left V 3 bases short and J 1 base short, with 15 bases between. CDR3 sequence: CASSQIFDRKNTGELFF. The CDR3 DNA sequence: TGCGCCAGCAGCCAGATCTTCGACAGGAAGAACACCGGGGAGCTGTTTTTT.

This clonotype was seen ten or more times. The chain uses TRBV7-2 and TRBJ2-7, with 13 bases fitting TRBD2. Trimming at V came to 6 bases and at J to 2 bases, leaving 4 bases not matched to a gene. Germline V CDR1 and CDR2: SGHTA, FQGNSA. The CDR3 extends over 15 amino acids. This CDR3 is CASSFTSGGAYEQYV. The CDR3 DNA reads as TGTGCCAGCAGTTTCACTAGCGGGGGGGCCTACGAGCAGTACGTC.

The V and J genes are TRBV29-1 and TRBJ1-1, with 9 nucleotides matching TRBD1. The J segment lost 3 bases and the V segment lost 1 base, leaving 12 bases of the junction unmatched. The CDR3 sequence is 17 residues long. CDR1 is SQVTM, CDR2 ANQGSEA, per germline. The CDR3 DNA follows: TGCAGCGTTGAAGTTCCCGGGACAGGGATCGGAGACACTGAAGCTTTCTTT. Its protein is CSVEVPGTGIGDTEAFF.

This clonotype was found a few times. V is TRBV6-5 and J is TRBJ2-1, with a tentative D call TRBD2 (7 bases). This CDR3 comprises 16 residues. Germline CDR1 MNHEY, CDR2 SVGAGI. The germline V and J ends were trimmed by 0 bases and 3 bases, with 12 bases remaining between them. Written as DNA, the CDR3 is TGTGCCAGCAGTTACTCGGGGGGAGGGGGCTACAATGAGCAGTTCTTC. Its protein product is CASSYSGGGGYNEQFF.

This clonotype was seen a few times. V gene TRBV20-1 combines with J gene TRBJ2-3, with D uncertain. Per the germline V gene, CDR1 is DFQATT and CDR2 is SNEGSKA (reference sequence). The CDR3 consists of 10 residues. With 4 bases removed from V and 5 bases from J, the gap between germline ends came to 4 bases. For the CDR3, the DNA is TGCAGTGCTACGGTAGATACGCAGTATTTT. This gives the protein CSATVDTQYF.

This clonotype was found a few times. J is TRBJ1-6 and V is TRBV5-6; D gene ambiguous. V was pared by 4 bases and J by 2 bases, with 7 bases between. The CDR3 is 14 residues long. Germline assignment: CDR1 SGHDT and CDR2 YYEEEE. The CDR3 nucleotides are TGTGCCAGCAGCCGACGGACCTATAATTCACCCCTCCACTTT. Protein product: CASSRRTYNSPLHF.

This clonotype was picked up a small number of times. The gene calls are TRBV6-5 and TRBJ2-5, with TRBD1 matching 8 bases. The germline gives CDR1 MNHEY, CDR2 SVGAGI. The junction had 8 bases not matched to a gene; V was cut back by 0 bases and J by 2 bases. This CDR3 has 17 amino acids. Here the CDR3 DNA reads TGTGCCAGCAGTTACTCGACAGGGGCCCTTTTTCAAGAGACCCAGTACTTC. Its protein product is CASSYSTGALFQETQYF.

This clonotype was seen a handful of times. The chain links TRBV4-3 to TRBJ2-1, with no clear D. Between the trimmed V and J ends, which lost 1 base and 2 bases, there was a span of 9 bases. Germline V gene lookup returns CDR1 LGHNA and CDR2 YSLEER. This CDR3 has 15 residues. The CDR3 DNA sequence: TGCGCCAGCAGCCAAGGGCACGGAACCTACAATGAGCAGTTCTTC. Amino acid sequence: CASSQGHGTYNEQFF.

In DNA form, the CDR3 reads TGCGCCAGCAGCCAAGAACTGAGCTCCTACAATGAGCAGTTCTTC. It translates to CASSQELSSYNEQFF. This sequence joins TRBV4-1 and TRBJ2-1, with D hard to call. The V gene's germline CDR1 is MGHRA and CDR2 YSYEKL. The CDR3 is made up of 15 amino acids. Trimming removed 0 bases at V and 0 bases at J, with 6 bases between.

This clonotype was seen more than once but under ten times. The chain is built from TRBV5-1 and TRBJ1-5; the D gene is possibly TRBD1 (6 bases). The CDR3 consists of 16 residues. V was trimmed by 3 bases and J by 2 bases, leaving 15 bases between them. Germline lookup yields CDR1 SGHRS and CDR2 YFSETQ. The CDR3 DNA reads TGCGCCAGCAGCTCCCCGACAGGCTCCGGCAATCAGCCCCAGCATTTT. It is translated as CASSSPTGSGNQPQHF.

Ten or more counts support this clonotype. The genes are TRBV6-6 and TRBJ1-5; no reliable D call. Trimming left V 4 bases short and J 5 bases short, with 9 bases between. The CDR3 runs 13 residues. The germline V gene has CDR1 MNHNY and CDR2 SVGAGI (reference sequence). CDR3 nucleotides: TGTGCCAGCAGTTCGGGGTGGGATCAGCCCCAGCATTTT. This codes for CASSSGWDQPQHF.

Ten or more counts support this clonotype. The gene calls are TRBV5-1 and TRBJ2-1, with D possibly being TRBD1 (5 bases). With 0 bases removed from V and 2 bases from J, the gap between germline ends came to 15 bases. The CDR3 runs 17 residues. The germline CDR1 and CDR2 sequences are SGHRS and YFSETQ. The CDR3 loop is CASSLDGRQGPYNEQFF. The CDR3 DNA reads as TGCGCCAGCAGCTTGGATGGGCGGCAGGGTCCCTACAATGAGCAGTTCTTC.

This clonotype was counted at least ten times. V is TRBV7-2 and J is TRBJ2-7; D is ambiguous. The CDR3 covers 15 residues. CDR1 and CDR2 (germline): SGHTA, FQGNSA. V lost 4 bases and J lost 0, with 13 bases in between. The CDR3 nucleotides are TGTGCCAGCAGCTCCACGACGGAGAACTCCTACGAGCAGTACTTC. Protein product: CASSSTTENSYEQYF. Drawing the rest from reference TRBV7-2 and TRBJ2-7, the complete variable domain is GAGVSQSPSNKVTEKGKDVELRCDPISGHTALYWYRQSLGQGLEFLIYFQGNSAPDKSGLPSDRFSAERTGGSVSTLTIQRTQQEDSAVYLCASSSTTENSYEQYFGPGTRLTVT.

The sample holds a few counts of this clonotype. The CDR3 loop reads CASRGGQGNTGELFF. The CDR3 region has the DNA TGTGCCAGCAGGGGAGGACAGGGAAACACCGGGGAGCTGTTTTTT. This chain uses TRBV11-2 with TRBJ2-2; 8 positions match TRBD1. J gave up 2 bases and V 6 bases, and 5 bases lay outside the gene matches. Germline V gives CDR1 SGHAT, CDR2 FQNNGV. The CDR3 runs to 15 residues.

This clonotype has at least ten counts. The V gene is TRBV20-1, the J gene TRBJ2-1; D possibly corresponds to TRBD2 (6 bases). This CDR3 comprises 14 residues. Trimming stripped 5 bases from V and 6 bases from J, with 17 bases between. Germline assignment: CDR1 DFQATT and CDR2 SNEGSKA (reference sequence). CDR3 in DNA: TGCAGTGCTCCGGGACTTGTGATCGGCAATGAGCAGTTCTTC. This translates into CSAPGLVIGNEQFF.

The chain combines TRBV19 with TRBJ2-4, with 8 bases fitting TRBD1. J was trimmed by 4 bases and V by 6 bases; bases with no gene match: 2. The V gene's germline CDR1 is LNHDA and CDR2 SQIVND (reference sequence). This CDR3 contains 13 residues. CDR3 amino acids: CASSRQGKNIQYF. The CDR3 DNA sequence: TGTGCCAGTAGCCGACAGGGGAAAAACATTCAGTACTTC.